One sample yielded the 10 T cell receptor beta chains listed below, sequenced in a study of shared clonotypes between healthy human individuals. The data were produced by immunoSEQ multiplex PCR, yet TCRdb's version contains in-frame clones alone and is incomplete. The table shows some 1,100,000 clones, with around 78% occurring only once. Sequences were obtained from memory CD4+ T cells from PBMCs. Described subset: CD45RA-negative fraction. Receptor source: a young man in good health. Some clones in this sample may be carry-over from other donors' samples.

This chain joins TRBV25-1 and TRBJ1-1; D unclear. The CDR3 loop spans 15 amino acids. Germline lookup yields CDR1 MGHDK and CDR2 SYGVNS. V was cut by 1 base and J by 4 bases, with 13 bases left in between. CDR3 sequence reads: CASSESRPWSTEAFF. The CDR3 DNA sequence: TGTGCCAGCAGTGAATCACGCCCTTGGTCCACTGAAGCTTTCTTT.

As for this clone: The same CDR3 can be traced to other DNA sequences in this sample. The chain carries TRBV27 and TRBJ2-7, with 9 nucleotides matching TRBD1. The CDR3 is 14 residues long. Germline V gives CDR1 MNHEY, CDR2 SMNVEV (reference sequence). Trimming took 6 bases from V and 1 from J; bases not matched to a gene: 4. This CDR3 is CASRRGQGSYEQYF. DNA of the CDR3: TGTGCCAGCAGAAGGGGACAGGGATCCTACGAGCAGTACTTC.

This sequence joins TRBV7-2 and TRBJ2-1, with no clear D. Trimming removed 1 base at V and 5 bases at J, with 9 bases between. Germline V gene data show CDR1 as SGHTA and CDR2 as FQGNSA. The CDR3 covers 14 residues. The CDR3, as DNA: TGTGCCAGCAGCTTAGACATCCCTGACAATGAGCAGTTCTTC. Translated: CASSLDIPDNEQFF.

The gene calls are TRBV29-1 and TRBJ2-7; TRBD1 is a possible D gene (5 bases). Germline V gives CDR1 SQVTM, CDR2 ANQGSEA. The CDR3 has 12 amino acids. The ends were cut back, 4 bases at V and 3 bases at J, with 10 bases in the middle. The CDR3 bases are TGCAGCGTTGGGCAGGGTGTCTACGAGCAGTACTTC. It encodes CSVGQGVYEQYF.

V usage is TRBV29-1 and J usage is TRBJ2-3, with D maybe TRBD1 (7 bases). The CDR3 runs 13 residues. The V gene lost 4 bases and the J gene lost 1 base, with 9 bases spanning the gap. CDR1 SQVTM and CDR2 ANQGSEA come from the germline V gene. CDR3 amino acids: CSVVRGGTDTQYF. The CDR3 DNA follows: TGCAGCGTTGTCAGGGGGGGCACAGATACGCAGTATTTT.

The chain combines TRBV7-2 with TRBJ2-7, with TRBD2 identical over 12 bases. CDR3 size: 15 residues. Germline-derived CDR1 and CDR2 are SGHTA and FQGNSA. The junction had 4 bases not matched to a gene; V was cut back by 6 bases and J by 1 base. In nucleotides, the CDR3 is TGTGCCAGCAGGTTACTAGCGGGAGGATCCTACGAGCAGTACTTC. Amino acids: CASRLLAGGSYEQYF.

This chain uses TRBV21-1 with TRBJ1-1; the D call of TRBD1 is as the table states it, not checked on the DNA. TRBV21-1 is labeled a pseudogene. The CDR3 covers 14 residues. The CDR3 is CASSEDRARAEAFF. CDR3 coding DNA: TGTGCCAGCAGCGAGGACAGGGCAAGAGCTGAAGCTTTCTTT.

The chain employs TRBV11-3 and TRBJ2-3; TRBD2 matches 8 bases. Trimming removed 5 bases from V and 2 bases from J; junction bases left unmatched: 6. Germline lookup yields CDR1 SGHNT and CDR2 YENEEA. The CDR3 has 15 amino acids. In nucleotides, the CDR3 is TGTGCCAGCAGCAAAGGACTAGCCGTCACAGATACGCAGTATTTT. Its translation is CASSKGLAVTDTQYF. The full variable domain, completed using reference TRBV11-3 and TRBJ2-3, is EAGVVQSPRYKIIEKKQPVAFWCNPISGHNTLYWYLQNLGQGPELLIRYENEEAVDDSQLPKDRFSAERLKGVDSTLKIQPAELGDSAVYLCASSKGLAVTDTQYFGPGTRLTVL.

This clone was recorded only once. The chain recombines TRBV2 with TRBJ1-1, with D possibly matching TRBD1 (6 bases). The CDR3 is made up of 16 amino acids. V was shortened by 4 bases and J by 6 bases, with 21 bases between the two germline ends. The germline V gene encodes CDR1 SNHLY and CDR2 FYNNEI. This CDR3 reads CASSATVVLQGPEAFF. CDR3 DNA: TGTGCCAGCAGTGCGACCGTCGTACTACAGGGCCCTGAAGCTTTCTTT.

This CDR3 is CASSFDRGAYNEQFF. CDR3 coding DNA: TGTGCCAGCAGCTTCGACAGGGGGGCGTACAATGAGCAGTTCTTC. The chain couples TRBV7-2 to TRBJ2-1, with TRBD1 matching 9 bases. The germline V gene encodes CDR1 SGHTA and CDR2 FQGNSA. V gave up 3 bases and J gave up 4 bases; unmatched junction bases: 4. CDR3 length equals 15 residues.